This entry lists 19 T cell receptor beta chains sequenced from one sample in a study of blood T cells in healthy people across ages. Primed by a sample-barcoded 5' primer and a J-beta primer mix, a second PCR proceeded for 7 to 11 cycles. TCRdb redid the calling of the 5' RACE reads with MiXCR, one entry per CDR3 protein. This sample has hundreds of thousands of distinct CDR3 sequences, with roughly 53% found just once. The sequenced sample was blood. Every receptor here comes from a man aged 55 to 70 in good health.

The CDR3 DNA is TGTGCCACCAAGAGACCGGGACTAGTATCCGATACGCAGTATTTT. As protein: CATKRPGLVSDTQYF. This chain joins TRBV6-6 and TRBJ2-3; the match to TRBD2 covers 8 bases. Germline CDR1 MNHNY, CDR2 SVGAGI (reference sequence). This CDR3 is built from 15 residues. V shed 10 bases, J shed 6 bases, and the junction held 15 bases outside the gene matches.

The V and J genes are TRBV7-2 and TRBJ2-7; 13 bases match TRBD2. Trimming removed 5 bases from V and 7 bases from J; junction bases left unmatched: 8. Germline values: CDR1 SGHTA, CDR2 FQGNSA. The CDR3 length is 15 residues. CDR3 sequence (DNA): TGTGCCAGCAGCAAAACTAGCGGGGGGGCCGAAGAGCAGTACTTC. It codes for CASSKTSGGAEEQYF.

The chain couples TRBV6-6 to TRBJ2-3; D may correspond to TRBD1 or TRBD2 (5 bases each). Trimming left V 7 bases short and J 0 bases short, with 17 bases between. The CDR3 is 16 amino acids. Germline CDR1 MNHNY, CDR2 SVGAGI (reference sequence). CDR3 nucleotide sequence: TGTGCCAGCAACCGGGGCGACCCCTCTAGCACAGATACGCAGTATTTT. This translates into CASNRGDPSSTDTQYF.

V gene TRBV20-1 combines with J gene TRBJ2-1, with TRBD2 identical over 7 bases. The ends lost 0 bases at V and 3 bases at J; junction bases unmatched: 2. Germline CDR1 reads DFQATT; CDR2 reads SNEGSKA (reference sequence). The CDR3 extends over 14 amino acids. CDR3 amino acids: CSAREAGNYNEQFF. The CDR3 DNA is TGCAGTGCTAGAGAAGCGGGGAACTACAATGAGCAGTTCTTC.

This chain links TRBV7-8 with TRBJ1-1; possible D gene TRBD1, 6 bases. Germline-derived CDR1 and CDR2 are SGHVS and FQNEAQ. CDR3 length: 14 residues. Trimming cost V 3 bases and J 4 bases, with 12 bases left between them. CDR3 loop: CASSFGGTGTEAFF. The CDR3 DNA sequence: TGTGCCAGCAGCTTTGGGGGCACGGGCACTGAAGCTTTCTTT.

V usage is TRBV11-1 and J usage is TRBJ1-1; TRBD1 agrees at 7 bases. There are 14 residues in the CDR3. The ends lost 5 bases at V and 1 base at J; junction bases unmatched: 4. The germline gives CDR1 SGHAT, CDR2 FQDESV (reference sequence). Here the CDR3 DNA reads TGTGCCAGCAGCCGCCGGACAGGGAACACTGAAGCTTTCTTT. Translating it yields CASSRRTGNTEAFF.

Only a few counts were recorded for this clonotype. The chain is built from TRBV4-1 and TRBJ2-1, with 10 bases identical to TRBD2. Unmatched junction bases numbered 9, after V lost 3 bases and J lost 7 bases. From germline, CDR1 is MGHRA and CDR2 YSYEKL. CDR3 length equals 16 residues. CDR3 sequence: CASSHRSGGALNEQFF. CDR3 DNA: TGCGCCAGCAGCCACCGAAGCGGGGGGGCCTTGAATGAGCAGTTCTTC.

This clonotype was recorded a few times. The V and J genes are TRBV5-1 and TRBJ1-1, with D unresolved. Germline CDR1 is SGHRS and CDR2 is YFSETQ. V gave up 2 bases and J gave up 0 bases, with 8 bases separating them. The CDR3 has 14 amino acids. CDR3: CASSFAGLNTEAFF. The DNA for the CDR3 is TGCGCCAGCAGCTTCGCGGGGTTGAACACTGAAGCTTTCTTT.

This clonotype was detected ten times or more. The chain joins TRBV24-1 to TRBJ2-2; D call uncertain. Germline loops: CDR1 KGHDR, CDR2 SFDVKD. The CDR3 runs to 15 residues. V lost 3 bases, J lost 4 bases, and 11 bases lay in between. CDR3: CATSDRTVPTGELFF. In DNA form, the CDR3 reads TGTGCCACCAGTGATCGGACCGTTCCCACCGGGGAGCTGTTTTTT.

The chain is built from TRBV3-1 and TRBJ2-5; possibly TRBD2 for D (6 bases). The V end lost 3 bases, the J end lost 1 base, and 15 bases lay between the germline ends. The CDR3 runs to 16 residues. Germline values: CDR1 LGHDT, CDR2 YNNKEL (reference sequence). CDR3 sequence (DNA): TGTGCCAGCAGCCAGGAACCTCTAGCGAGCCAAGAGACCCAGTACTTC. Protein: CASSQEPLASQETQYF.

The chain carries TRBV3-1 and TRBJ1-1; 7 bases are a match to TRBD1. This CDR3 is built from 16 residues. With V trimmed by 4 bases and J by 0 bases, 8 bases remained unmatched. Germline-derived CDR1 and CDR2 are LGHDT and YNNKEL (reference sequence). The CDR3 nucleotides are TGTGCCAGCAGCCCAATAGGGGGCGGTTTGAACACTGAAGCTTTCTTT. As protein: CASSPIGGGLNTEAFF.

The V gene is TRBV2, the J gene TRBJ1-5; weak D call: TRBD1 (5 bases). Trimming cost V 6 bases and J 6 bases, with 12 bases left between them. Germline CDR1 is SNHLY and CDR2 is FYNNEI. The CDR3 is 13 amino acids. This chain's CDR3 is CASRRGLGQPQHF. CDR3 sequence (DNA): TGTGCCAGCAGACGGGGCCTGGGTCAGCCCCAGCATTTT.

J is TRBJ1-2 and V is TRBV6-2 or TRBV6-3; 8 nucleotides agree with TRBD1. Germline V gene sequence: CDR1 MNHEY, CDR2 SVGEGT. V was clipped by 6 bases and J by 6 bases; unmatched bases: 6. The CDR3 sequence is 13 residues long. DNA of the CDR3: TGTGCCAGCAGCCGACAGGGGCGGGATGGCTACACCTTC. Encoded protein: CASSRQGRDGYTF.

This sequence joins TRBV5-1 and TRBJ2-7; 13 positions match TRBD2. The J call is doubtful: the DNA matches TRBJ2-5 better. The CDR3 totals 15 residues. Germline loops: CDR1 SGHRS, CDR2 YFSETQ. The CDR3 sequence is CASSWGLAGLETQYF. The CDR3 DNA reads as TGCGCCAGCAGCTGGGGACTAGCGGGATTAGAGACCCAGTACTTC.

This chain uses TRBV6-9 with TRBJ2-5, with TRBD2 as a possible D gene (6 bases). Germline values: CDR1 MNHGY, CDR2 SVAAGI. Trimming pared 7 bases from V and 11 bases from J, leaving 29 bases between. This CDR3 comprises 16 residues. In DNA form, the CDR3 reads TGTGCCAGCACCCCTCGGGGAGGACACAGCTCCTACAAGCAGTACTTC. Translation gives CASTPRGGHSSYKQYF.

The chain uses TRBV20-1 and TRBJ1-5; D possibly corresponds to TRBD1 (6 bases). Germline CDR1 DFQATT, CDR2 SNEGSKA (reference sequence). This CDR3 has 12 amino acids. V was shortened by 5 bases and J by 9 bases, with 14 bases between the two germline ends. CDR3 in amino acids: CSAGLLGGPQHF. The CDR3, as DNA: TGCAGTGCTGGGCTCCTAGGGGGGCCCCAGCATTTT.

This sequence joins TRBV3-1 and TRBJ2-1; no reliable D call. Germline CDR1 is LGHDT and CDR2 is YNNKEL (reference sequence). V was clipped by 0 bases and J by 4 bases, with 7 bases between them. The CDR3 spans 14 residues. The CDR3 here is CASSQDQAYNEQFF. The DNA of the CDR3 is TGTGCCAGCAGCCAAGATCAGGCGTACAATGAGCAGTTCTTC.

The chain carries TRBV5-4 and TRBJ2-3; TRBD2 aligns across 11 bases. The trim removed 2 bases at V and 1 base at J, leaving 9 bases unmatched. Germline assignment: CDR1 SGHNT and CDR2 YYREEE (reference sequence). The CDR3 totals 18 residues. DNA for the CDR3: TGTGCCAGCAGCTTAGGACCCGCGACTAGCGGGGGCACAGATACGCAGTATTTT. Its protein product is CASSLGPATSGGTDTQYF.

The chain has TRBV5-8 and TRBJ2-5, with 9 bases identical to TRBD1. Per the germline V gene, CDR1 is SGHTS and CDR2 is YDEGEE. V was pared by 0 bases and J by 5 bases, with 8 bases of the junction left unmatched. The CDR3 loop spans 16 amino acids. The CDR3 DNA reads TGTGCCAGCAGCTTGGGGACGACAGGGGGTGGTGAGACCCAGTACTTC. It yields the protein CASSLGTTGGGETQYF.